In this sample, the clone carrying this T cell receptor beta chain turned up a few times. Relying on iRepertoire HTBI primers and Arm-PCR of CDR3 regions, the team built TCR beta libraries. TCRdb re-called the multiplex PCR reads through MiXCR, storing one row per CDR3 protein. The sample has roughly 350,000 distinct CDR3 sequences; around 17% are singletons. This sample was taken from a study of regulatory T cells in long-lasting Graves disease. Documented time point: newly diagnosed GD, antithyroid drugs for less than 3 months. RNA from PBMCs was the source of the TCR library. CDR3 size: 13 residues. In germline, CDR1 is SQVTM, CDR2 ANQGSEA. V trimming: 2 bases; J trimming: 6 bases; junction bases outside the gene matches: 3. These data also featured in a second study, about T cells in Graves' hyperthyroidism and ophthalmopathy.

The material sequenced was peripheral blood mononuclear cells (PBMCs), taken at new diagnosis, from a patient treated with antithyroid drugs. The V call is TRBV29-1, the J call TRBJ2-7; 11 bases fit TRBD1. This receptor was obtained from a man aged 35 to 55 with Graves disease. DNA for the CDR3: TGCAGCGTTGAATATGGGACAGGGGGCGAGCAGTACTTC. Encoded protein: CSVEYGTGGEQYF.